Listed below are T cell receptor beta chains from one sample, sequenced in a study of OX40 agonist ivuxolimab in advanced cancers. Data came from immunoSEQ multiplex PCR; TCRdb stores just in-frame clones and leaves some out. The repertoire has 57,000 or so clones, around 85% of them found once; the top ten carry around 0.9%. The starting material was CD4+ or CD8+ T cells sorted from blood, obtained in a trial of the OX40 agonist ivuxolimab. These receptors originate from an adult with an advanced solid tumor such as melanoma, head and neck, liver or kidney cancer. The CDR3 runs from the conserved cysteine through the conserved F or W. Clone size appears in some rows only: once, few, many, or a class for an expanded clone.

V: TRBV28
J: TRBJ2-2
size: .
CDR3: CASTPSGSSTGELFF

V: TRBV6-1
J: TRBJ2-2
size: .
CDR3: CASSGTGISGELFF

V: TRBV18
J: TRBJ2-7
size: .
CDR3: CASSPRAGGIGLYEQYF

V: TRBV6-5
J: TRBJ2-3
size: .
CDR3: CASSYSEPSTDTQYF

V: TRBV5-5
J: TRBJ1-2
size: .
CDR3: CASSGAGYYGYTF

V: TRBV5-6
J: TRBJ1-1
size: .
CDR3: CASSLLEGSGAFF

V: TRBV29-1
J: TRBJ2-3
size: .
CDR3: CSVESPLTDTQYF

V: TRBV14
J: TRBJ2-6
size: .
CDR3: CASNPGGAGANVLTF

V: TRBV10-1
J: TRBJ2-1
size: few
CDR3: CASRTPSSGSNNEQFF

V: TRBV15
J: TRBJ1-5
size: .
CDR3: CATSRGRTVNQPQHF

V: TRBV19
J: TRBJ1-6
size: .
CDR3: CASSMSKADNSPLHF

V: TRBV10-1
J: TRBJ2-3
size: .
CDR3: CASRWTEGGIADTQYF

V: TRBV27
J: TRBJ1-6
size: .
CDR3: CASSYIPPGRGLGSYNSPLHF

V: TRBV30
J: TRBJ1-1
size: few
CDR3: CAWSVLGQGAEAFF

V: TRBV29-1
J: TRBJ2-3
size: .
CDR3: CSVEDVPGSDTQYF

V: TRBV6-5
J: TRBJ2-2
size: few
CDR3: CASSDRTPGELFF

V: TRBV7-6
J: TRBJ1-3
size: .
CDR3: CASSHPRDRGNTIYF

V: TRBV5-4
J: TRBJ2-4
size: .
CDR3: CASSQGQDGKNIQYF

V: TRBV27
J: TRBJ1-1
size: .
CDR3: CASSFSGGVTFF

V: TRBV19
J: TRBJ1-1
size: .
CDR3: CASSTGTAGEAFF

V: TRBV13
J: TRBJ2-1
size: medium-sized
CDR3: CASSLEGGPKNEQFF

V: TRBV5-1
J: TRBJ2-7
size: .
CDR3: CASSGLGEQYF

V: TRBV11-3
J: TRBJ2-1
size: .
CDR3: CASTPGGEHMNEQFF

V: TRBV11-2
J: TRBJ1-2
size: .
CDR3: CASSPSPGLDGYTF

V: TRBV23-1
J: TRBJ1-2
size: .
CDR3: CASFPADGYTF

V: TRBV5-6
J: TRBJ1-2
size: .
CDR3: CASSLGQKNYGYTF

V: TRBV19
J: TRBJ2-7
size: .
CDR3: CASSIGISGQGFHEQYF

V: TRBV29-1
J: TRBJ1-1
size: once
CDR3: CSAQAGGNTEAFF

V: TRBV9
J: TRBJ2-2
size: .
CDR3: CASSVDTGELFF

V: TRBV6-1
J: TRBJ2-3
size: .
CDR3: CASSEGQASGTDTQYF

V: TRBV5-1
J: TRBJ2-7
size: once
CDR3: CASSFVGNSYEQYF

V: TRBV7-8
J: TRBJ2-7
size: .
CDR3: CASSPGRVARGEQYF

V: TRBV11-1
J: TRBJ2-2
size: .
CDR3: CASSLGPGRIIGNTGELFF

V: TRBV11-2
J: TRBJ2-1
size: .
CDR3: CASSLVLSYNEQFF

V: TRBV27
J: TRBJ2-1
size: .
CDR3: CASSLLSGSLGGPHFF

V: TRBV5-6
J: TRBJ2-2
size: .
CDR3: CASSQAGTGWVTGELFF

V: TRBV21-1
J: TRBJ1-4
size: few
CDR3: CASGEKLFF

V: TRBV28
J: TRBJ2-3
size: .
CDR3: CASSFNTQYF

V: TRBV13
J: TRBJ2-1
size: .
CDR3: CASSLEVDEQFF

V: TRBV25-1
J: TRBJ2-7
size: .
CDR3: CASSDPGGGYEQYF

V: TRBV19
J: TRBJ2-1
size: .
CDR3: CASSISRLAVHNEQFF

V: TRBV7-2
J: TRBJ2-7
size: .
CDR3: CASSLAGVVDEQYF

V: TRBV5-6
J: TRBJ2-5
size: .
CDR3: CASTGQRQETQYF

V: TRBV28
J: TRBJ1-2
size: .
CDR3: CASRSGLNSAYGYTF

V: TRBV28
J: TRBJ2-1
size: .
CDR3: CASSSVAGDVNNEQFF

V: TRBV5-4
J: TRBJ2-7
size: .
CDR3: CASSPDGSGISYEQYF

V: TRBV9
J: TRBJ1-1
size: .
CDR3: CASSVAGEALQNTEAFF

V: TRBV7-2
J: TRBJ2-3
size: .
CDR3: CASSLVAGGGTDTQYF

V: TRBV7-8
J: TRBJ2-7
size: .
CDR3: CASSLYDRGYEQYF

V: TRBV19
J: TRBJ2-3
size: .
CDR3: CASRRQRGSTDTQYF

V: TRBV7-9
J: TRBJ2-3
size: .
CDR3: CASSYGGPSPDTQYF

V: TRBV2
J: TRBJ2-5
size: few
CDR3: CASRKEWQGAETQYF

V: TRBV6-5
J: TRBJ2-2
size: .
CDR3: CASRDTGSTGELFF

V: TRBV7-3
J: TRBJ2-2
size: once
CDR3: CASSLRGSADGELFF

V: TRBV19
J: TRBJ2-1
size: .
CDR3: CASSIDPQTSGNEQFF